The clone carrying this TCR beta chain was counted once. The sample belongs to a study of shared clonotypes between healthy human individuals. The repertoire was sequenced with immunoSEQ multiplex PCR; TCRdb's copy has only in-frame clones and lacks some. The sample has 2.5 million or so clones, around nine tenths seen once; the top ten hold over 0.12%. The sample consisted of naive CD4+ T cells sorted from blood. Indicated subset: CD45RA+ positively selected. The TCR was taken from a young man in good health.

The CDR3 coding sequence is TGTGCCAGCAGCTTAGTTTGGTACGAGCAGTACTTC. This gives the protein CASSLVWYEQYF. V usage is TRBV11-2 and J usage is TRBJ2-7; D is uncertain. CDR3 length: 12 amino acids. From germline, CDR1 is SGHAT and CDR2 FQNNGV. Trimming pared 1 base from V and 4 bases from J, leaving 5 bases between.